This section outlines one TCR beta chain sequence together with its context. Antigen specificity is unknown. The sample comes from a study of T cell responses to AZD1222 COVID-19 vaccine. Points from the study as a whole: Reportedly, nearly half the spike-specific TCRs target unmutated variant regions. Donor demographics were predominantly white British with a female majority; clonal diversity may be underestimated.

Clones were sequenced by immunoSEQ multiplex PCR, and TCRdb holds only the in-frame ones, with some missing. The sample has some 90,000 clones; approximately 91% are singletons. The receptor was isolated from an adult in good health. Sequenced here: peripheral blood, sampled on day 0 of AZD1222 vaccination.

The chain's CDR3 is CASSPPWASGSHEQYF. CDR3 DNA: TGTGCCAGCAGCCCCCCCTGGGCTAGCGGGAGCCACGAGCAGTACTTC. The chain has TRBV7-2 and TRBJ2-7; 10 bases match TRBD2. With 5 bases clipped from V and 5 bases from J, the junction kept 12 bases outside the gene matches. CDR3 length: 16 residues. Germline values: CDR1 SGHTA, CDR2 FQGNSA.